This T cell receptor beta chain was recovered during a study of CD8 T cells in Susac syndrome. Study-wide results and limits: The relatively small number of individuals in the TCR sequencing and HLA analysis was acknowledged by the study.

Included as multiple sclerosis controls were treatment-naive patients who had stable or active relapsing-remitting disease. Negative isolation yielded the CD8+ and CD4+ T cells, while FACS enriched the TEMRA cells. RNA was extracted with the RNeasy kit, and a quantity of about 0.5 to 1 ug was reverse transcribed using random hexamers. A single record per CDR3 protein comes from TCRdb applying MiXCR to the immunoSEQ multiplex PCR reads. The sample holds approximately 200,000 distinct CDR3 sequences, 90% to 95% seen once. The germline V gene has CDR1 DFQATT and CDR2 SNEGSKA (reference sequence). With 6 bases removed from V and 3 bases from J, the gap between germline ends came to 18 bases. The CDR3 has 14 residues. To note about this clonotype: Its matching antigen is unknown.

The genes are TRBV20-1 and TRBJ2-7, with D possibly being TRBD2 (5 bases). This TCR was sampled from a human donor with multiple sclerosis. The sample comprised CD4+ T cells from PBMCs. The CDR3 nucleotides read TGCAGTGCATTCCGGACTCAAACAAGCTACGAGCAGTACTTC. Protein sequence: CSAFRTQTSYEQYF.